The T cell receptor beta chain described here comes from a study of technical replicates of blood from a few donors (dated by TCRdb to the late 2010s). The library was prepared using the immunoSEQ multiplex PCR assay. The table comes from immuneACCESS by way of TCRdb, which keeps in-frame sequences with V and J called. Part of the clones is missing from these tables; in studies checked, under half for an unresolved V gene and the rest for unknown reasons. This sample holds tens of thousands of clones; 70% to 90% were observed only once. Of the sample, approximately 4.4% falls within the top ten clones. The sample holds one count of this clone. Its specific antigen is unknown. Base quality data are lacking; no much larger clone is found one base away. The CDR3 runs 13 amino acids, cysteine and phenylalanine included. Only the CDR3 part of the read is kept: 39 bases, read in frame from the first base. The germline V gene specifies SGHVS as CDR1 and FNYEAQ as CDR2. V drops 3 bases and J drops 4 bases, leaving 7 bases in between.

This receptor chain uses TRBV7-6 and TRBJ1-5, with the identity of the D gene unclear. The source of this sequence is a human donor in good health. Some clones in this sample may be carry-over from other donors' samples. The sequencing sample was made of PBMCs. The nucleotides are TGTGCCAGCAGCTTCAGGAATAATCAGCCCCAGCATTTT. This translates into CASSFRNNQPQHF.